Listed here are 18 T cell receptor beta chains from one sample, sequenced in a study of blood T cell repertoires in COVID-19. Method: immunoSEQ multiplex PCR; TCRdb's copy keeps in-frame clones and lacks some. The sample yields 200,000 to 250,000 clones, 92% seen once. Sequenced sample: peripheral blood. The receptor source for this set is a man aged 25-40 years with acute or convalescent COVID-19.

This chain connects TRBV20-1 to TRBJ1-5; D is uncertain. The CDR3 sequence is 11 residues long. Germline V gene sequence: CDR1 DFQATT, CDR2 SNEGSKA (reference sequence). CDR3 DNA sequence: TGCAGCGCAGGTAGCAATCAGCCCCAGCATTTT. Amino acid sequence: CSAGSNQPQHF.

The chain is built from TRBV19 and TRBJ1-6; a possible D gene is TRBD1 (6 bases). V lost 6 bases, J lost 7 bases, and 13 bases lay in between. The germline CDR1 and CDR2 sequences are LNHDA and SQIVND (reference sequence). The CDR3 runs 14 residues. Written as DNA, the CDR3 is TGTGCCAGTAGCTGGGGGCAGGGGAATTCACCCCTCCACTTT. Protein sequence: CASSWGQGNSPLHF.

The rearrangement links TRBV6-5 to TRBJ1-2; D not certain. The CDR3 spans 12 residues. CDR1 MNHEY and CDR2 SVGAGI come from the germline V gene. The V end was cut by 6 bases, the J end by 5 bases, with 10 bases between. The DNA for the CDR3 is TGTGCCAGCAGGAGGGAGGGTTATGGCTACACCTTC. Amino acid sequence: CASRREGYGYTF.

The chain combines TRBV6-1 with TRBJ1-6; D uncertain. Looked up from germline, CDR1 is MNHNS and CDR2 is SASEGT. The CDR3 extends over 15 amino acids. The V gene lost 0 bases and the J gene lost 8 bases, with 11 bases spanning the gap. The CDR3 loop reads CASSEASANYSPLHF. The CDR3 coding sequence is TGTGCCAGCAGTGAAGCTAGCGCCAATTATTCACCCCTCCACTTT.

The genes are TRBV6-5 and TRBJ2-2; TRBD2 aligns across 9 bases. Germline assignment: CDR1 MNHEY and CDR2 SVGAGI. This CDR3 has 15 amino acids. The V and J ends lost 4 bases and 6 bases, in that order; junction bases with no gene match: 6. CDR3 loop: CASSFHSGSPGELFF. The CDR3 DNA reads TGTGCCAGCAGTTTCCATAGCGGGAGCCCCGGGGAGCTGTTTTTT.

The J gene is TRBJ2-2, the V gene TRBV19, with TRBD1 as a possible D gene (5 bases). Germline V CDR1 and CDR2: LNHDA, SQIVND (reference sequence). This CDR3 spans 15 amino acids. Trimming left V 4 bases short and J 5 bases short, with 14 bases between. The CDR3 protein is CASSTIQRQTGELFF. In DNA, the CDR3 is TGTGCCAGTAGTACAATCCAGAGACAGACCGGGGAGCTGTTTTTT.

This clone appeared a single time. This chain uses TRBV28 with TRBJ1-2; 7 nucleotides align to TRBD1. CDR1 and CDR2 (germline): MDHEN, SYDVKM. V trimming: 6 bases; J trimming: 7 bases; junction bases outside the gene matches: 5. The CDR3 has 12 amino acids. CDR3 DNA sequence: TGTGCCAGCAGGACCGCAGGGGGTGGCTACACCTTC. Translating it yields CASRTAGGGYTF.

The rearrangement links TRBV19 to TRBJ2-1, with 10 bases matching TRBD2. Germline CDR1 is LNHDA and CDR2 is SQIVND (reference sequence). The CDR3 is 15 amino acids. The V gene end was trimmed by 3 bases and the J gene end by 6 bases; junction bases not matched to a gene: 5. CDR3 DNA sequence: TGTGCCAGTAGTATTATGGCTAGCGGGAGCAATGAGCAGTTCTTC. It is translated as CASSIMASGSNEQFF.

The sample holds a few counts of this clone. This chain joins TRBV4-1 and TRBJ2-7; no clear D. This CDR3 is built from 16 residues. Germline CDR1 is MGHRA and CDR2 is YSYEKL. With 4 bases removed from V and 2 bases from J, the gap between germline ends came to 18 bases. CDR3 coding DNA: TGCGCCAGCAGCCCATACTATGCGACGATCACCTACGAGCAGTACTTC. It is translated as CASSPYYATITYEQYF.

The J gene is TRBJ2-3, the V gene TRBV29-1; no firm D call. Germline-derived CDR1 and CDR2 are SQVTM and ANQGSEA. Trimming cost V 7 bases and J 1 base, with 9 bases left between them. This CDR3 has 12 amino acids. Written as DNA, the CDR3 is TGCAGCGGGCGTAGCCGCACAGATACGCAGTATTTT. Translation: CSGRSRTDTQYF.

This rearrangement joins TRBV28 to TRBJ2-7; possible D gene TRBD2, 5 bases. Trimming stripped 3 bases from V and 5 bases from J, with 11 bases between. The germline CDR1 and CDR2 sequences are MDHEN and SYDVKM. The CDR3 has 13 amino acids. The CDR3, as DNA: TGTGCCAGCAGTTTTGTCGACTACCACGAGCAGTACTTC. This translates into CASSFVDYHEQYF.

This clone showed up just a few times. The J gene is TRBJ2-7, the V gene TRBV4-1; tentatively, D is TRBD1 (5 bases). Germline V CDR1 and CDR2: MGHRA, YSYEKL. Trimming stripped 2 bases from V and 4 bases from J, with 15 bases between. CDR3 length: 15 residues. CDR3 nucleotides: TGCGCCAGCAGCCAACAGGCGCAGGGCCAGTACGAGCAGTACTTC. Translated: CASSQQAQGQYEQYF.

The J gene is TRBJ2-1, the V gene TRBV5-1, with D unresolved. This CDR3 comprises 15 residues. Germline CDR1 is SGHRS and CDR2 is YFSETQ. The ends were cut back, 4 bases at V and 2 bases at J, with 13 bases in the middle. CDR3 residues: CASSPTVSTYNEQFF. The CDR3, as DNA: TGCGCCAGCAGCCCCACGGTATCGACCTACAATGAGCAGTTCTTC. The variable domain in full, completed from reference TRBV5-1 and TRBJ2-1, reads KAGVTQTPRYLIKTRGQQVTLSCSPISGHRSVSWYQQTPGQGLQFLFEYFSETQRNKGNFPGRFSGRQFSNSRSEMNVSTLELGDSALYLCASSPTVSTYNEQFFGPGTRLTVL.

The chain carries TRBV2 and TRBJ1-1; D is perhaps TRBD1 (6 bases). Per the germline V gene, CDR1 is SNHLY and CDR2 is FYNNEI. The V end lost 9 bases, the J end lost 0 bases, and 11 bases lay between the germline ends. CDR3 length: 13 amino acids. CDR3 DNA: TGTGCCAGTCCGGGACATTTGAACACTGAAGCTTTCTTT. Translated: CASPGHLNTEAFF. Full variable domain (rest looked up from reference TRBV2 and TRBJ1-1): EPEVTQTPSHQVTQMGQEVILRCVPISNHLYFYWYRQILGQKVEFLVSFYNNEISEKSEIFDDQFSVERPDGSNFTLKIRSTKLEDSAMYFCASPGHLNTEAFFGQGTRLTVV.

The chain uses TRBV12-3 or TRBV12-4 and TRBJ1-1; perhaps TRBD1 as D (6 bases). The length of the CDR3 is 13 residues. Trimming stripped 7 bases from V and 8 bases from J, with 17 bases between. Here the CDR3 reads CASTEDSSWEAFF. The DNA of the CDR3 is TGTGCCAGCACCGAGGACAGCTCATGGGAAGCTTTCTTT.

The genes are TRBV27 and TRBJ1-5; TRBD1 agrees at 9 bases. V gave up 5 bases and J gave up 4 bases; unmatched junction bases: 9. Germline assignment: CDR1 MNHEY and CDR2 SMNVEV (reference sequence). The CDR3 is made up of 16 amino acids. The CDR3 is CASSPIGTGYNQPQHF. The DNA of the CDR3 is TGTGCCAGCAGTCCGATTGGGACAGGGTATAATCAGCCCCAGCATTTT.

The chain uses TRBV30 and TRBJ2-7, with 13 bases lining up with TRBD2. The CDR3 spans 15 residues. Germline trimming cut 1 base from V and 6 bases from J; bases unmatched to any gene: 6. Germline loops: CDR1 GTSNPN, CDR2 SVGIG (reference sequence). The CDR3 DNA reads as TGTGCCTGGAGTGGAAAAGGACTAGCGGGAGTCGAGCAGTACTTC. Its protein product is CAWSGKGLAGVEQYF.

The gene calls are TRBV15 and TRBJ2-1; possibly TRBD2 for D (6 bases). The V gene's germline CDR1 is LNHNV and CDR2 YYDKDF (reference sequence). The V end was cut by 1 base, the J end by 4 bases, with 11 bases between. This CDR3 has 15 residues. The chain's CDR3 is CATSRGDSNYNEQFF. CDR3 DNA sequence: TGTGCCACCAGCAGAGGGGACTCGAATTACAATGAGCAGTTCTTC.